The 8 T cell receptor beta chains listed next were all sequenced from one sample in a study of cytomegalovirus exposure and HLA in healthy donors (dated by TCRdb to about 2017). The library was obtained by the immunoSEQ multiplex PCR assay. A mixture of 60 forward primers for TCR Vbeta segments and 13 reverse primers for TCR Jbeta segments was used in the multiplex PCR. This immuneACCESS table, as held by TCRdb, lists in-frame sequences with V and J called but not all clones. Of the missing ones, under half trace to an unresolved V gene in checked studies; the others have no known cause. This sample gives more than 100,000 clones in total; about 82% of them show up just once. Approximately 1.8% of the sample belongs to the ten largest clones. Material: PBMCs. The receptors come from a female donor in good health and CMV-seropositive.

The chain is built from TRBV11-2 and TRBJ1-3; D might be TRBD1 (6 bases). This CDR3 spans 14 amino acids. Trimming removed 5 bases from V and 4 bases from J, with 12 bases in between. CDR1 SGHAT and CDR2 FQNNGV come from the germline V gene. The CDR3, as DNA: TGTGCCAGCAGCCCCACAGGGACGGGAAACACCATATATTTT. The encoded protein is CASSPTGTGNTIYF.

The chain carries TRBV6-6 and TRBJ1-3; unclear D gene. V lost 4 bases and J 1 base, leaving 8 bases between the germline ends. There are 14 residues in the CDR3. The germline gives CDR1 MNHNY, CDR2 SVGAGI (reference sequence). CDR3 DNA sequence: TGTGCCAGCAGTTTCGGAGGGTCTGGAAACACCATATATTTT. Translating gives CASSFGGSGNTIYF.

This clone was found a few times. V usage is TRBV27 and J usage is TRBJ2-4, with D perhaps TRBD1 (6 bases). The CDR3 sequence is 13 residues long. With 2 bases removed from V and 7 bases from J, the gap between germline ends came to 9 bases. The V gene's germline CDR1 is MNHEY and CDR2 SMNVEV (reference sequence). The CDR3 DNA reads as TGTGCCAGCAGTTTAGACCAGGGGAACATTCAGTACTTC. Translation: CASSLDQGNIQYF.

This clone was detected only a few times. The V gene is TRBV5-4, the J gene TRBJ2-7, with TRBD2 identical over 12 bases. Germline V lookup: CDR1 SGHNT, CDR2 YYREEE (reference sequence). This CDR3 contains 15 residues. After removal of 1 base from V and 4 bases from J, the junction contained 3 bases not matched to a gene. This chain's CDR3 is CASSLFLAGGYEQYF. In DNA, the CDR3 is TGTGCCAGCAGCTTGTTTCTAGCGGGAGGGTACGAGCAGTACTTC. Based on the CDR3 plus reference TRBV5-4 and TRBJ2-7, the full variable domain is ETGVTQSPTHLIKTRGQQVTLRCSSQSGHNTVSWYQQALGQGPQFIFQYYREEENGRGNFPPRFSGLQFPNYSSELNVNALELDDSALYLCASSLFLAGGYEQYFGPGTRLTVT.

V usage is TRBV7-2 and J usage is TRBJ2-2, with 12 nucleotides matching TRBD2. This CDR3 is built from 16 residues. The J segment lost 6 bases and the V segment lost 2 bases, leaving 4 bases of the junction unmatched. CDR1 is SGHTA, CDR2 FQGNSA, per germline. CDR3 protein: CASSLSRLAGAGELFF. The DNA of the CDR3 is TGTGCCAGCAGCTTAAGTAGACTAGCGGGAGCCGGGGAGCTGTTTTTT.

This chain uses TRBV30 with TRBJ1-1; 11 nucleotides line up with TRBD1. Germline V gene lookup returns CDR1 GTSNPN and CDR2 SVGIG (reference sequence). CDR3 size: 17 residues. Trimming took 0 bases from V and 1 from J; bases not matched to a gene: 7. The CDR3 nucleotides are TGTGCCTGGAGTGTCGGAAGGACAGGGGGCCAGAACACTGAAGCTTTCTTT. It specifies CAWSVGRTGGQNTEAFF.

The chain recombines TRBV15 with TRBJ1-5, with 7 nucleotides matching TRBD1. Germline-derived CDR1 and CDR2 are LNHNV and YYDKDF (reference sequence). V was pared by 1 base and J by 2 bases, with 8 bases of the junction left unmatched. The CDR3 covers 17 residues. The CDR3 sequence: CATSRGRQGYGNQPQHF. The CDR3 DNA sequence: TGTGCCACCAGCAGAGGCCGACAGGGCTATGGCAATCAGCCCCAGCATTTT.

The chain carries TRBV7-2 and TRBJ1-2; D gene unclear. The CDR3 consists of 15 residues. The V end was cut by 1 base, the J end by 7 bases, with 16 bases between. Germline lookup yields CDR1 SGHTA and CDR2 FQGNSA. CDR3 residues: CASSLDSLTAGGYTF. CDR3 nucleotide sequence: TGTGCCAGCAGCTTAGACAGCCTCACTGCGGGTGGCTACACCTTC.